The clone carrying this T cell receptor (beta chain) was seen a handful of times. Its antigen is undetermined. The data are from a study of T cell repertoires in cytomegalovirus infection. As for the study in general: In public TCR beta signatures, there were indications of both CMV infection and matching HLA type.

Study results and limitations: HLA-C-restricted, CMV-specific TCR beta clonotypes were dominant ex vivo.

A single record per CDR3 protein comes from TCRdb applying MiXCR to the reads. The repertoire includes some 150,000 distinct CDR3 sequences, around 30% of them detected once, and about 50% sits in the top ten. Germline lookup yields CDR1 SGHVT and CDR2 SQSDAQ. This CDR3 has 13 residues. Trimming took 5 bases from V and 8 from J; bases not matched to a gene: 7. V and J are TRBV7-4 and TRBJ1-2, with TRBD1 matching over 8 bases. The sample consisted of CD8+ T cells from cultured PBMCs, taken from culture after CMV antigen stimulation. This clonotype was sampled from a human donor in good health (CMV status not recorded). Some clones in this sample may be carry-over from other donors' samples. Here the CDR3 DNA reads TGTGCCAGCAGCGCCCGGACAGGGTACGGCTACACCTTC. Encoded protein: CASSARTGYGYTF.